Listed below are T cell receptor beta chains from one sample, sequenced in a study of blood T cell repertoires in COVID-19. Sequencing used immunoSEQ multiplex PCR; TCRdb keeps in-frame clones, though not all of them. In the table there are approximately 140,000 clones, approximately 84% of which are singletons. Specimen: PBMCs or T cells enriched from blood (not recorded which). The receptors were sampled from a man aged 35 to 55 with acute COVID-19. Both conserved end residues are part of each CDR3. A D gene is named only where the DNA matches it firmly. Clone size is shown for a subset of rows, as once, few, many or a class of expanded clone.

>TRBV29-1|TRBD1|TRBJ2-1|-
TGCAGCGTCATAACAGGGGGCTCCTACAATGAGCAGTTCTTC
CSVITGGSYNEQFF
>TRBV21-1|-|TRBJ2-1|-
TGTGCCAGCAGCAAACATCGCTGCGGGGAAATATCTCACAATGAGCAGTTCTTC
CASSKHRCGEISHNEQFF
>TRBV4-2|-|TRBJ1-5|-
TGTGCCAGCAGCCAAGATGACTCGGTTCAGCCCCAGCATTTT
CASSQDDSVQPQHF
>TRBV18|TRBD1|TRBJ2-7|-
TGTGCCAGCTCACCAGGCGAGACAGGGACCTACGAGCAGTACTTC
CASSPGETGTYEQYF
>TRBV28|-|TRBJ2-7|-
TGTGCCAGCAGTTTTCCCGAGCATAACTCCTACGAGCAGTACTTC
CASSFPEHNSYEQYF
>TRBV11-3|TRBD2|TRBJ2-5|-
TGTGCCAGCAGCCGGGGGGTAGCGCCCGATCAGGAGACCCAGTACTTC
CASSRGVAPDQETQYF
>TRBV5-4|TRBD2|TRBJ2-3|-
TGTGCCAGCAGCATTGGAGGAGCGGGGGGGTCCCCGGGCACAGATACGCAGTATTTT
CASSIGGAGGSPGTDTQYF
>TRBV30|-|TRBJ2-1|-
TGTGCCTGGAGTGCCGCTCCTTGGCGGGAGCAGTTCTTC
CAWSAAPWREQFF
>TRBV7-2|-|TRBJ1-1|-
TGTGCCAGCAGCTTAGGCCCAGATCCAAACACTGAAGCTTTCTTT
CASSLGPDPNTEAFF
>TRBV6-5|-|TRBJ1-5|-
TGTGCCAGCAGTTACTCCGCCCAGAGGCGCCCCCAGCATTTT
CASSYSAQRRPQHF
>TRBV4-2|TRBD2|TRBJ2-3|-
TGTGCCAGCAGCCAGGCGGGGGGCGCAGATACGCAGTATTTT
CASSQAGGADTQYF
>TRBV30|-|TRBJ2-1|-
TGTGCCTGGAGTGTACTCGCGGGATTCAATGAGCAGTTCTTC
CAWSVLAGFNEQFF
>TRBV18|-|TRBJ1-3|-
TGTGCCAGCTCACCAAATACCCCCGGGGAAAGCTCTGGAAACACCATATATTTT
CASSPNTPGESSGNTIYF
>TRBV7-2|-|TRBJ2-3|few
TGTGCCAGCAGCTACTCAAGCACAGATACGCAGTATTTT
CASSYSSTDTQYF
>TRBV11-2|-|TRBJ2-7|-
TGTGCCAGCAGCTTAGGACTAGTCTACGAGCAGTACTTC
CASSLGLVYEQYF
>TRBV29-1|TRBD1|TRBJ2-7|-
TGCAGCGTTGAATTCCAAGGACAGGTAACCTACGAGCAGTACTTC
CSVEFQGQVTYEQYF
>TRBV2|-|TRBJ2-5|-
TGTGCCAGCAGTGAGGATCTCCGGGGAGAGACCCAGTACTTC
CASSEDLRGETQYF
>TRBV4-1|-|TRBJ2-7|-
TGCGCCAGCAGCCAACCGGGACTGGGCGAGCAGTACTTC
CASSQPGLGEQYF
>TRBV2|TRBD2|TRBJ2-1|-
TGTGCCAGCAGGGTCAGCGGGGGGCCCTACAATGAGCAGTTCTTC
CASRVSGGPYNEQFF
>TRBV7-9|TRBD1|TRBJ2-7|-
TGTGCCAGCAGCTTGGGACAGGAGCCCTACGAGCAGTACTTC
CASSLGQEPYEQYF
>TRBV7-9|TRBD1|TRBJ1-1|-
TGTGCCAGCAGCCCCCCCGACAGGGACACTGAAGCTTTCTTT
CASSPPDRDTEAFF
>TRBV25-1|TRBD2|TRBJ2-7|-
TGTGCCAGCAGTTCAAGCGGGACCTACTACGAGCAGTACTTC
CASSSSGTYYEQYF
>TRBV10-1|TRBD2|TRBJ2-2|-
TGCGCCAGTAGCGGGAGGGCGGCGACCGGGGAGCTGTTTTTT
CASSGRAATGELFF
>TRBV29-1|-|TRBJ1-1|few
TGCAGCGTTGAAGTTGGAGCTACTGAAGCTTTCTTT
CSVEVGATEAFF
>TRBV7-2|TRBD1|TRBJ1-3|-
TGTGCCAGCAGCGAAGACAGGGGGCCCTCTGGAAACACCATATATTTT
CASSEDRGPSGNTIYF
>TRBV2|TRBD1|TRBJ2-6|few
TGTGCCAGCAGAATTATAGGACAGGGTGTTTCTGGGGCCAACGTCCTGACTTTC
CASRIIGQGVSGANVLTF
>TRBV19|-|TRBJ1-5|-
TGTGCCACTGGCAGGGGTGTCAATCAGCCCCAGCATTTT
CATGRGVNQPQHF
>TRBV10-3|TRBD1|TRBJ1-2|-
TGTGCCATCAGCCCGGACAGGGCGCGGAACTATGGCTACACCTTC
CAISPDRARNYGYTF
>TRBV5-1|TRBD2|TRBJ2-3|few
TGCGCCAGCAGCTTGGAAGGGCGGGAGGGCACAGATACGCAGTATTTT
CASSLEGREGTDTQYF
>TRBV6-2/TRBV6-3|-|TRBJ2-3|once
TGTGCCAGCAGTTACGGGGAGCATACGTTGGCAGATACGCAGTATTTT
CASSYGEHTLADTQYF
>TRBV13|-|TRBJ2-7|-
TGTGCCAGCAGCCCACAGAACGGCGAGCAGTACTTC
CASSPQNGEQYF
>TRBV18|TRBD2|TRBJ2-7|-
TGTGCCAGCTCACCCGGAGCGGGGGGGCCAGTCGAGCAGTACTTC
CASSPGAGGPVEQYF
>TRBV7-2|TRBD1|TRBJ1-2|-
TGTGCCAGCAGCTCGCAAACAGGGGGCGCGGACGGCTACACCTTC
CASSSQTGGADGYTF
>TRBV3-1/TRBV3-2|-|TRBJ2-7|-
TGTGCCAGCAGCCAAGGGACGGACACCTCCTACGAGCAGTACTTC
CASSQGTDTSYEQYF
>TRBV10-3|-|TRBJ2-3|-
TGTGCCATCAGCCGGGATCGGGCCGACGCATACACAGATACGCAGTATTTT
CAISRDRADAYTDTQYF
>TRBV2|-|TRBJ2-3|-
TGTGCCAGCACCTCAACTTTGGATACGCAGTATTTT
CASTSTLDTQYF
>TRBV7-2|-|TRBJ2-7|few
TGTGCCAGCAGCTTCCAGTCGGGTTCCTACGAGCAGTACTTC
CASSFQSGSYEQYF
>TRBV3-1/TRBV3-2|TRBD1|TRBJ1-3|-
TGTGCCAGCAGCCAAGCAGACAGGGATGGAAACACCATATATTTT
CASSQADRDGNTIYF
>TRBV15|TRBD1|TRBJ1-2|-
TGTGCCACCAGCAGGGGGACAGGGTGGGACAACTATGGCTACACCTTC
CATSRGTGWDNYGYTF
>TRBV21-1|-|TRBJ2-5|-
TGTGCCAGCAGCAAATCGCACGGGTCTCAAGAGACCCAGTACTTC
CASSKSHGSQETQYF
>TRBV29-1|TRBD1|TRBJ1-2|-
TGCAGCGTTGACCTGACAGGGACCTATGGCTACACCTTC
CSVDLTGTYGYTF
>TRBV27|-|TRBJ1-5|-
TGTGCCAGCAGTTTAGGTTATGGAGGGTACAATCAGCCCCAGCATTTT
CASSLGYGGYNQPQHF
>TRBV27|TRBD2|TRBJ2-5|-
TGTGCCAGCAGTTCCTCCCCGGACCGGGGGAGGGGGACCCAGTACTTC
CASSSSPDRGRGTQYF
>TRBV5-5|TRBD1|TRBJ2-7|once
TGTGCCAGCAGCTTACCCTCGACAGGGTGGTACGAGCAGTACTTC
CASSLPSTGWYEQYF
>TRBV4-3|TRBD1|TRBJ1-5|-
TGCGCCAGCGGGACAGGGTCTAATCAGCCCCAGCATTTT
CASGTGSNQPQHF
>TRBV2|TRBD2|TRBJ2-7|-
TGTGCCAGCAGTGAAGGGGGACTAGCGGGAGGCGAGCAGTACTTC
CASSEGGLAGGEQYF
>TRBV27|-|TRBJ1-2|-
TGTGCCAGCAGTTTAAGGATGGCGGGGGGCTATGGCTACACCTTC
CASSLRMAGGYGYTF
>TRBV7-9|TRBD2|TRBJ2-1|-
TGTGCCAGCAGCTTAGAACTAGCGGGAGAATATGAGCAGTTCTTC
CASSLELAGEYEQFF
>TRBV24-1|TRBD1|TRBJ2-1|-
TGTGCCACCAGTGATACGGACAGGCAGAGTCCCTACAATGAGCAGTTCTTC
CATSDTDRQSPYNEQFF
>TRBV19|TRBD2|TRBJ2-5|-
TGTGCCAGTAGTCGAGGGGCGGGAGGCCCGCAAGAGACCCAGTACTTC
CASSRGAGGPQETQYF
>TRBV27|TRBD2|TRBJ2-7|-
TGTGCCAGCAGTTTATCGGCCTCGCCGGGACTAGCGGGAGGCACCTACGAGCAGTACTTC
CASSLSASPGLAGGTYEQYF
>TRBV10-2|TRBD2|TRBJ2-7|-
TGCGCCAGCAGTGATTTGCGATCCGGGGGGGTCTACGAGCAGTACTTC
CASSDLRSGGVYEQYF